The next 31 T cell receptor beta chains were all read from a single sample in a study of PD-L1 blockade in urothelial cancer. Documented time point: pretreatment peripheral blood. Profiling relied on immunoSEQ multiplex PCR, and the TCRdb table lists in-frame clones only, not all of them. The sample consists of some 56,000 clones, around four fifths of them appearing once. Sequencing used PBMCs, obtained around atezolizumab (anti-PD-L1) treatment. These TCRs come from a man aged 50 to 60 with urothelial cancer.

The V and J genes are TRBV27 and TRBJ1-2; 7 nucleotides agree with TRBD1. The length of the CDR3 is 15 residues. V was pared by 6 bases and J by 4 bases, with 11 bases of the junction left unmatched. CDR1 is MNHEY, CDR2 SMNVEV, per germline (reference sequence). The CDR3 nucleotides read TGTGCCAGCAGGGTCGGGACAGATGGGGTCTATGGCTACACCTTC. It encodes CASRVGTDGVYGYTF.

The J gene is TRBJ2-2, the V gene TRBV27, with 7 bases aligning to TRBD1. The CDR3 length is 15 residues. The ends lost 7 bases at V and 0 bases at J; junction bases unmatched: 5. Germline CDR1 is MNHEY and CDR2 is SMNVEV (reference sequence). The CDR3 is CASTPGGANTGELFF. CDR3 in DNA: TGTGCCAGCACCCCAGGGGGAGCGAACACCGGGGAGCTGTTTTTT.

The count of this clone is one. J is TRBJ1-5 and V is TRBV5-5; D is perhaps TRBD1 (5 bases). V gave up 3 bases and J gave up 4 bases, with 17 bases separating them. This CDR3 has 16 residues. Germline CDR1 is SGHKS and CDR2 is YYEKEE (reference sequence). DNA for the CDR3: TGTGCCAGCAGCTCCCGATCCGGGGGGGGAAATCAGCCCCAGCATTTT. It codes for CASSSRSGGGNQPQHF. The entire variable domain, with the rest obtained from reference TRBV5-5 and TRBJ1-5, is as follows: DAGVTQSPTHLIKTRGQQVTLRCSPISGHKSVSWYQQVLGQGPQFIFQYYEKEERGRGNFPDRFSARQFPNYSSELNVNALLLGDSALYLCASSSRSGGGNQPQHFGDGTRLSIL.

The rearrangement links TRBV7-9 to TRBJ2-7; TRBD2 matches 8 bases. This CDR3 has 14 residues. Per the germline V gene, CDR1 is SEHNR and CDR2 is FQNEAQ (reference sequence). The V gene end was trimmed by 4 bases and the J gene end by 3 bases; junction bases not matched to a gene: 5. In DNA form, the CDR3 reads TGTGCCAGCAGCTCCCCGGGACTAGGCTACGAGCAGTACTTC. Amino acid sequence: CASSSPGLGYEQYF.

This chain joins TRBV19 and TRBJ2-1; 9 nucleotides align to TRBD2. J gave up 0 bases and V 6 bases, and 12 bases lay outside the gene matches. The CDR3 runs to 18 residues. Per germline, CDR1 LNHDA and CDR2 SQIVND (reference sequence). This CDR3 reads CASRRKGGGVSSYNEQFF. DNA of the CDR3: TGTGCCAGTAGAAGGAAAGGCGGGGGGGTTAGCTCCTACAATGAGCAGTTCTTC. Full variable domain (missing parts from reference TRBV19 and TRBJ2-1): DGGITQSPKYLFRKEGQNVTLSCEQNLNHDAMYWYRQDPGQGLRLIYYSQIVNDFQKGDIAEGYSVSREKKESFPLTVTSAQKNPTAFYLCASRRKGGGVSSYNEQFFGPGTRLTVL.

As to this clone: Other DNA sequences of this sample code for an identical CDR3. V is TRBV6-5 and J is TRBJ2-1; 7 bases fit TRBD1. After removal of 5 bases from V and 0 bases from J, the junction contained 4 bases not matched to a gene. Germline V lookup: CDR1 MNHEY, CDR2 SVGAGI. The CDR3 spans 15 residues. The CDR3 sequence is CASSADRSSYNEQFF. The CDR3 DNA follows: TGTGCCAGCAGTGCGGACAGGAGCTCCTACAATGAGCAGTTCTTC.

The chain combines TRBV13 with TRBJ2-5, with 8 bases lining up with TRBD1. The CDR3 runs 16 residues. Germline V lookup: CDR1 PRHDT, CDR2 FYEKMQ (reference sequence). J was trimmed by 7 bases and V by 5 bases; bases with no gene match: 15. CDR3 in DNA: TGTGCCAGCAGCCTCTCTGCGGGACAGGAGGGAGGGACCCAGTACTTC. It translates to CASSLSAGQEGGTQYF.

This clone has only one observation. This sequence joins TRBV6-6 and TRBJ2-5, with 13 bases lining up with TRBD2. Germline V gene sequence: CDR1 MNHNY, CDR2 SVGAGI (reference sequence). With 2 bases clipped from V and 4 bases from J, the junction kept 4 bases outside the gene matches. The CDR3 has 16 amino acids. The CDR3 DNA follows: TGTGCCAGCAGTTACGACGGACTAGCGGGGGCAGAGACCCAGTACTTC. Encoded protein: CASSYDGLAGAETQYF.

This chain connects TRBV27 to TRBJ2-2; 8 bases match TRBD1. V lost 5 bases and J lost 2; bases outside the gene matches: 10. Germline V gene sequence: CDR1 MNHEY, CDR2 SMNVEV (reference sequence). The CDR3 runs 17 residues. CDR3 sequence: CASSPHPGGLNTGELFF. The CDR3 DNA reads as TGTGCCAGCAGTCCACACCCAGGGGGCTTAAACACCGGGGAGCTGTTTTTT.

The chain carries TRBV6-6 and TRBJ2-1, with 7 positions matching TRBD1. Germline lookup yields CDR1 MNHNY and CDR2 SVGAGI (reference sequence). The CDR3 is 15 residues long. Trimming took 2 bases from V and 3 from J; bases not matched to a gene: 4. In DNA, the CDR3 is TGTGCCAGCAGTTACGAGGGACAGATCTACAATGAGCAGTTCTTC. It specifies CASSYEGQIYNEQFF.

The chain links TRBV28 to TRBJ1-1, with D hard to call. Between the trimmed V and J ends, which lost 4 bases and 2 bases, there was a span of 14 bases. In germline, CDR1 is MDHEN, CDR2 SYDVKM. The CDR3 loop spans 15 amino acids. The CDR3 bases are TGTGCCAGCAGTTGGGCAGACCTTTTAAACACTGAAGCTTTCTTT. Translating it yields CASSWADLLNTEAFF.

The V and J genes are TRBV7-8 and TRBJ2-3, with D perhaps TRBD1 (6 bases). CDR1 SGHVS and CDR2 FQNEAQ come from the germline V gene. This CDR3 comprises 16 residues. The V end was cut by 2 bases, the J end by 2 bases, with 14 bases between. The CDR3 protein is CASSLRPPGVTDTQYF. The CDR3, as DNA: TGTGCCAGCAGCTTACGGCCTCCAGGGGTCACAGATACGCAGTATTTT.

The chain couples TRBV5-1 to TRBJ1-2; 11 bases fit TRBD1. V shed 0 bases and J 0 bases; nucleotides not matched to a gene: 4. CDR1 and CDR2 from the germline V gene are SGHRS and YFSETQ. This CDR3 spans 17 amino acids. CDR3 sequence: CASSLGTGGAPNYGYTF. In nucleotides, the CDR3 is TGCGCCAGCAGCTTGGGGACAGGGGGCGCCCCTAACTATGGCTACACCTTC.

This rearrangement joins TRBV12-5 to TRBJ2-1; 8 bases align to TRBD1. The CDR3 covers 17 residues. Germline trimming cut 5 bases from V and 1 base from J; bases unmatched to any gene: 10. The germline V gene encodes CDR1 LGHNT and CDR2 FRNRAP. This CDR3 is CASGPTDRGPSYNEQFF. As DNA, the CDR3 is TGTGCTAGTGGTCCCACTGACAGGGGCCCTTCCTACAATGAGCAGTTCTTC.

V usage is TRBV27 and J usage is TRBJ2-7; possibly TRBD1 for D (5 bases). Trimming removed 3 bases at V and 0 bases at J, with 12 bases between. The V gene's germline CDR1 is MNHEY and CDR2 SMNVEV (reference sequence). The CDR3 spans 15 residues. CDR3 region: CASSFAGRSSYEQYF. As DNA, the CDR3 is TGTGCCAGCAGTTTTGCAGGGCGGAGCTCCTACGAGCAGTACTTC.

J is TRBJ1-1 and V is TRBV5-5; D may be TRBD1 (5 bases). The ends were cut back, 1 base at V and 5 bases at J, with 12 bases in the middle. The germline V gene encodes CDR1 SGHKS and CDR2 YYEKEE (reference sequence). This CDR3 has 14 amino acids. The CDR3 protein is CASSLSAKGTEAFF. The CDR3 region has the DNA TGTGCCAGCAGCTTGAGTGCAAAGGGGACTGAAGCTTTCTTT.

This chain uses TRBV21-1 with TRBJ2-5; the table's D call, TRBD1, was not checked against the DNA. TRBV21-1 is reported as a pseudogene. CDR3 size: 15 residues. The CDR3 DNA sequence: TGTGCCAGCAGCAAAGACCCAGGGGGAAGGGAGACCCAGTACTTC. Encoded protein: CASSKDPGGRETQYF.

This rearrangement joins TRBV9 to TRBJ2-7, with D perhaps TRBD1 (6 bases). Germline CDR1 reads SGDLS; CDR2 reads YYNGEE. V lost 0 bases to trimming and J lost 6 bases, with 7 bases between them. The CDR3 has 12 residues. CDR3 sequence (DNA): TGTGCCAGCAGCGTAGGAGGGGGCGAGCAGTACTTC. Translation gives CASSVGGGEQYF. Full variable domain (outside the CDR3, taken from reference TRBV9 and TRBJ2-7): DSGVTQTPKHLITATGQRVTLRCSPRSGDLSVYWYQQSLDQGLQFLIQYYNGEERAKGNILERFSAQQFPDLHSELNLSSLELGDSALYFCASSVGGGEQYFGPGTRLTVT.

V usage is TRBV5-1 and J usage is TRBJ2-7; no reliable D call. Trimming removed 4 bases from V and 9 bases from J, with 20 bases in between. The CDR3 is 14 amino acids. Per germline, CDR1 SGHRS and CDR2 YFSETQ. CDR3 nucleotide sequence: TGCGCCAGCAGCCTAGACCCCATCGTAGGCGCGCAGTACTTC. This sequence encodes CASSLDPIVGAQYF.

The J gene is TRBJ2-7, the V gene TRBV5-1, with 10 bases identical to TRBD1. CDR3 length: 16 amino acids. The germline CDR1 and CDR2 sequences are SGHRS and YFSETQ. The V gene end was trimmed by 0 bases and the J gene end by 11 bases; junction bases not matched to a gene: 14. CDR3 amino acids: CASSLGSGTGDFVKYF. The CDR3 region has the DNA TGCGCCAGCAGCTTGGGCTCCGGGACAGGGGACTTCGTGAAGTACTTC.

The V gene is TRBV1, the J gene TRBJ2-5; TRBD2 is the table's D call, not checked against the DNA. TRBV1 is a recognized pseudogene. This CDR3 has 17 amino acids. CDR3 in DNA: TGCACCAGCAGCCAAGATTTAACTAGCGCGAAGGGGGAGACCCAGTACTTC. Residues: CTSSQDLTSAKGETQYF.

The chain recombines TRBV4-1 with TRBJ2-5, with no clear D. CDR1 is MGHRA and CDR2 is YSYEKL in the germline V gene. The CDR3 runs to 18 residues. V shed 0 bases and J shed 1 base, with 18 bases lying between them. The DNA of the CDR3 is TGCGCCAGCAGCCAAGATTTTCGGGTCGGCGGTTTCCAAGAGACCCAGTACTTC. Protein: CASSQDFRVGGFQETQYF.

The J gene is TRBJ2-2, the V gene TRBV11-2; D gene uncertain. Germline CDR1 SGHAT, CDR2 FQNNGV. V shed 5 bases and J shed 0 bases, with 13 bases lying between them. The CDR3 covers 16 residues. The CDR3 DNA follows: TGTGCCAGCAGCCCCCGCTTAGTCCCGAACACCGGGGAGCTGTTTTTT. It codes for CASSPRLVPNTGELFF.

This clone turned up a few times. V usage is TRBV19 and J usage is TRBJ2-3, with D perhaps matching TRBD1 (5 bases). V was pared by 9 bases and J by 6 bases, with 16 bases between. CDR1 LNHDA and CDR2 SQIVND come from the germline V gene (reference sequence). This CDR3 spans 13 amino acids. CDR3 coding DNA: TGTGCCAGCTCCCTTGCTGGGGCGGATACGCAGTATTTT. Translated: CASSLAGADTQYF.

This chain uses TRBV27 with TRBJ1-6; tentatively, D is TRBD1 (5 bases). The V gene's germline CDR1 is MNHEY and CDR2 SMNVEV (reference sequence). Trimming shortened V by 3 bases and J by 12 bases, and 15 bases separated the two germline ends. The CDR3 is made up of 14 amino acids. The CDR3 nucleotides are TGTGCCAGCAGTTTTCGGGCAGGGCCAGAACCCCTCCACTTT. It yields the protein CASSFRAGPEPLHF.

The chain recombines TRBV27 with TRBJ2-1; 7 positions match TRBD2. Looked up from germline, CDR1 is MNHEY and CDR2 is SMNVEV (reference sequence). CDR3 length: 15 residues. Losses at the gene ends were 3 bases for V and 5 bases for J; bases not matched to a gene: 7. CDR3 in DNA: TGTGCCAGCAGTTTGGGGGGGGGATTGGACAATGAGCAGTTCTTC. Translated, it gives CASSLGGGLDNEQFF.

The chain links TRBV30 to TRBJ1-3, with TRBD1 matching 9 bases. After removal of 4 bases from V and 3 bases from J, the junction contained 10 bases not matched to a gene. Germline V lookup: CDR1 GTSNPN, CDR2 SVGIG (reference sequence). CDR3 size: 16 residues. The CDR3 region has the DNA TGTGCCTGGAAGAAAAGGACAGGGGTTAGTGGAAACACCATATATTTT. Its translation: CAWKKRTGVSGNTIYF.

V is TRBV14 and J is TRBJ2-5; 7 nucleotides line up with TRBD1. Germline values: CDR1 SGHDN, CDR2 FVKESK. The CDR3 consists of 15 residues. V lost 0 bases, J lost 6 bases, and 7 bases stayed unmatched. The CDR3 protein is CASSQDLGTAQTQYF. The CDR3 DNA reads as TGTGCCAGCAGCCAAGATCTGGGGACAGCGCAGACCCAGTACTTC.

This chain uses TRBV5-1 with TRBJ2-3; tentatively, D is TRBD2 (5 bases). The CDR3 is 14 residues long. Looked up from germline, CDR1 is SGHRS and CDR2 is YFSETQ. V gave up 0 bases and J gave up 4 bases, with 9 bases separating them. DNA for the CDR3: TGCGCCAGCAGCTTGGTTGAGGGAGCAGATACGCAGTATTTT. Its translation is CASSLVEGADTQYF.

J is TRBJ2-7 and V is TRBV11-3; D gene unclear. This CDR3 comprises 13 residues. Trimming shortened V by 1 base and J by 6 bases, and 10 bases separated the two germline ends. Germline V CDR1 and CDR2: SGHNT, YENEEA. Here the CDR3 reads CASSLGRLGEQYF. In DNA, the CDR3 is TGTGCCAGCAGCTTAGGACGACTGGGCGAGCAGTACTTC.

The gene calls are TRBV7-9 and TRBJ2-1; D is uncertain. Trimming took 2 bases from V and 0 from J, leaving 14 bases between them. CDR3 size: 17 residues. Germline CDR1 is SEHNR and CDR2 is FQNEAQ (reference sequence). CDR3 sequence: CASSLSVVGASYNEQFF. The CDR3 nucleotides are TGTGCCAGCAGCTTAAGCGTCGTTGGCGCCTCCTACAATGAGCAGTTCTTC.